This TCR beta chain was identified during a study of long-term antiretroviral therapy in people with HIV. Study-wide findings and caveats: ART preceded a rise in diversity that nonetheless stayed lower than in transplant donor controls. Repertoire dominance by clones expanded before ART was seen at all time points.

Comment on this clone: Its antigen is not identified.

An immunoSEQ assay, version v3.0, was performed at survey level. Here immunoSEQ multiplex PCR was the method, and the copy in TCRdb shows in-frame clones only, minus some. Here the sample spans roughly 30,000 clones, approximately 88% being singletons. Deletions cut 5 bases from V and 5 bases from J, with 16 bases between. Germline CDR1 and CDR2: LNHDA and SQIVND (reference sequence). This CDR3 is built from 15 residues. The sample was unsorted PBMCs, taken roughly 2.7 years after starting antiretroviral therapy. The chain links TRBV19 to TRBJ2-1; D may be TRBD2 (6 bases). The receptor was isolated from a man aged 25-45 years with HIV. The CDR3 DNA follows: TGTGCCAGTAGTCCCGCAGCGGGCGGCGACAATGAGCAGTTCTTC. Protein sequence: CASSPAAGGDNEQFF.